The 13 T cell receptor beta chains presented below share a single source sample, sequenced in a study of beta chain features in type 1 diabetes. cDNA synthesis used the whole RNA isolate, giving expressed TCRB sequences. Some clones are missing from TCRdb's copy, which holds only in-frame ones; the method was immunoSEQ multiplex PCR. The sample lists 240,000 or so clones; roughly 70% were seen once. Sequencing was performed on naive CD4+ T cells from blood. These receptors were taken from a young man in good health.

The gene calls are TRBV19 and TRBJ2-1; 9 nucleotides agree with TRBD2. CDR1 and CDR2 from the germline V gene are LNHDA and SQIVND (reference sequence). Trimming removed 1 base from V and 8 bases from J; junction bases left unmatched: 6. The CDR3 spans 15 residues. CDR3 sequence (DNA): TGTGCCAGTAGTATAGGACTAGCGGAGGCGGATGAGCAGTTCTTC. It specifies CASSIGLAEADEQFF.

J is TRBJ2-5 and V is TRBV6-5, with 10 nucleotides matching TRBD2. Germline CDR1 MNHEY, CDR2 SVGAGI. Trimming took 5 bases from V and 5 from J; bases not matched to a gene: 2. The CDR3 length is 13 residues. The CDR3 nucleotides are TGTGCCAGCAGTATTAGCGGGAGGGAGACCCAGTACTTC. Its protein product is CASSISGRETQYF.

This CDR3 reads CAWSVLGPSYNEQFF. CDR3 DNA: TGTGCCTGGAGTGTACTGGGACCCTCCTACAATGAGCAGTTCTTC. This sequence joins TRBV30 and TRBJ2-1; D is perhaps TRBD1 or TRBD2 (5 bases each). CDR1 is GTSNPN and CDR2 is SVGIG in the germline V gene (reference sequence). The length of the CDR3 is 15 residues. V dropped 0 bases and J dropped 0 bases, with 9 bases sitting between them.

The DNA for the CDR3 is TGTGCCAGCAGCCAAGATAAGACAGGGTTTTTGGAGACCCAGTACTTC. It is translated as CASSQDKTGFLETQYF. The V and J genes are TRBV14 and TRBJ2-5, with TRBD1 matching 7 bases. This CDR3 region has 16 residues. The junction had 9 bases not matched to a gene; V was cut back by 0 bases and J by 5 bases. In germline, CDR1 is SGHDN, CDR2 FVKESK.

This chain connects TRBV7-9 to TRBJ2-3; 8 nucleotides match TRBD1. J was trimmed by 2 bases and V by 4 bases; bases with no gene match: 8. The CDR3 contains 16 residues. The germline CDR1 and CDR2 sequences are SEHNR and FQNEAQ (reference sequence). The CDR3 sequence: CASSSSDRAATDTQYF. The CDR3 region has the DNA TGTGCCAGCAGCTCATCGGACAGGGCGGCCACAGATACGCAGTATTTT.

The V call is TRBV6-5, the J call TRBJ2-7; 8 positions match TRBD2. V was clipped by 7 bases and J by 2 bases; unmatched bases: 7. The CDR3 consists of 14 residues. CDR1 is MNHEY, CDR2 SVGAGI, per germline. DNA of the CDR3: TGTGCCAGCATTCCCCGGGGGGGCACCTACGAGCAGTACTTC. It is translated as CASIPRGGTYEQYF.

Comments on this clone: The sample holds other DNA sequences that translate to the same CDR3. This chain connects TRBV7-9 to TRBJ2-7, with unresolved D. This CDR3 contains 12 residues. Between the trimmed V and J ends, which lost 5 bases and 4 bases, there was a span of 9 bases. Germline V gene lookup returns CDR1 SEHNR and CDR2 FQNEAQ (reference sequence). CDR3 bases: TGTGCCAGCAGCCCAGGCAGTTACGAGCAGTACTTC. Its protein is CASSPGSYEQYF.

Written as DNA, the CDR3 is TGCAGCGTTGAAGAGGGGGATCCCTACGAGCAGTACTTC. This sequence encodes CSVEEGDPYEQYF. The chain joins TRBV29-1 to TRBJ2-7, with D perhaps TRBD1 or TRBD2 (5 bases each). The V gene's germline CDR1 is SQVTM and CDR2 ANQGSEA. V lost 0 bases to trimming and J lost 2 bases, with 8 bases between them. This CDR3 region has 13 residues.

The chain joins TRBV7-2 to TRBJ2-1; D is ambiguous. Germline lookup yields CDR1 SGHTA and CDR2 FQGNSA. The CDR3 spans 12 residues. The V gene lost 7 bases and the J gene lost 9 bases, with 13 bases spanning the gap. CDR3 loop: CASTLMVGEQFF. The CDR3 coding sequence is TGTGCCAGCACACTGATGGTGGGTGAGCAGTTCTTC.

This chain's CDR3 is CASSPTGGETEAFF. The DNA for the CDR3 is TGTGCCAGCTCACCTACTGGGGGTGAGACTGAAGCTTTCTTT. The V gene is TRBV18, the J gene TRBJ1-1; perhaps TRBD1 as D (5 bases). The CDR3 is made up of 14 amino acids. CDR1 and CDR2 from the germline V gene are KGHSH and LQKENI. V was pared by 3 bases and J by 5 bases, with 13 bases between. The full variable domain, rest sourced from reference TRBV18 and TRBJ1-1, is NAGVMQNPRHLVRRRGQEARLRCSPMKGHSHVYWYRQLPEEGLKFMVYLQKENIIDESGMPKERFSAEFPKEGPSILRIQQVVRGDSAAYFCASSPTGGETEAFFGQGTRLTVV.

The genes are TRBV28 and TRBJ2-1; 10 bases are shared with TRBD2. Germline V CDR1 and CDR2: MDHEN, SYDVKM. V was clipped by 2 bases and J by 7 bases; unmatched bases: 8. The CDR3 contains 16 residues. The CDR3 protein is CASSLGTSVIKNEQFF. CDR3 bases: TGTGCCAGCAGTTTAGGGACTAGCGTTATTAAGAATGAGCAGTTCTTC.

The chain employs TRBV28 and TRBJ2-6; 10 nucleotides align to TRBD1. This CDR3 spans 13 amino acids. Germline CDR1 is MDHEN and CDR2 is SYDVKM. The V gene end was trimmed by 10 bases and the J gene end by 12 bases; junction bases not matched to a gene: 9. CDR3 sequence: CATGDRGKSVLTF. For the CDR3, the DNA is TGTGCCACCGGGGACAGGGGTAAAAGCGTCCTGACTTTC.

This rearrangement joins TRBV5-1 to TRBJ1-1; a possible D gene is TRBD1 (6 bases). Germline assignment: CDR1 SGHRS and CDR2 YFSETQ. The V end was cut by 1 base, the J end by 7 bases, with 11 bases between. The CDR3 has 13 residues. The CDR3, as DNA: TGCGCCAGCAGCTTGAACAGGGAATATGAAGCTTTCTTT. Translated, it gives CASSLNREYEAFF.